The 23 T cell receptor beta chains presented below share a single source sample, sequenced in a study of shared clonotypes between healthy human individuals. Repertoires were generated with immunoSEQ multiplex PCR, while TCRdb's copy carries only in-frame clones and drops some. Of 2,500,000 or so clones in the sample, approximately 93% are singletons; the top ten hold 0.36%. Sequenced input: naive CD4+ T cells from PBMCs. Subset described: CD45RA+ positively selected. The receptors here all came from a young man in good health. Some clones in this sample may be carry-over from other donors' samples.

This clone has more than one count but fewer than ten. The rearrangement links TRBV6-5 to TRBJ1-1; the D is unclear. Deletions cut 6 bases from V and 2 bases from J, with 13 bases between. Germline V gives CDR1 MNHEY, CDR2 SVGAGI. The length of the CDR3 is 14 residues. CDR3 DNA sequence: TGTGCCAGCAGGCCATGGGTGGGCAACACTGAAGCTTTCTTT. Translating it yields CASRPWVGNTEAFF.

In the case of this clone: Other DNA sequences from this sample encode an identical CDR3 as well. The chain uses TRBV30 and TRBJ2-2; D is unresolved. The germline CDR1 and CDR2 sequences are GTSNPN and SVGIG (reference sequence). Trimming cost V 1 base and J 6 bases, with 6 bases left between them. The CDR3 loop spans 12 amino acids. This CDR3 is CAWSAGAGELFF. In nucleotides, the CDR3 is TGTGCCTGGAGTGCTGGGGCCGGGGAGCTGTTTTTT.

Turning to this clone: Additional DNA sequences in this sample encode the identical CDR3. The chain links TRBV7-2 to TRBJ2-1, with a weak D call TRBD2 (5 bases). The germline V gene has CDR1 SGHTA and CDR2 FQGNSA. This CDR3 is 13 amino acids long. Trimming shortened V by 5 bases and J by 4 bases, and 9 bases separated the two germline ends. The CDR3 DNA sequence: TGTGCCAGCAGCCCCGGCGGGTACAATGAGCAGTTCTTC. It translates to CASSPGGYNEQFF.

Comment on this clone: Other DNA sequences in the sample encode the same CDR3. V gene TRBV28 combines with J gene TRBJ1-1, with D possibly TRBD1 on 5 matching bases. The germline V gene encodes CDR1 MDHEN and CDR2 SYDVKM. This CDR3 spans 14 amino acids. V dropped 6 bases and J dropped 2 bases, with 13 bases sitting between them. CDR3: CASRTGTANTEAFF. The CDR3 nucleotides are TGTGCCAGCAGAACCGGGACGGCCAACACTGAAGCTTTCTTT.

This sequence joins TRBV11-3 and TRBJ2-7; a weak D match, TRBD2 (6 bases). This CDR3 has 14 amino acids. Germline values: CDR1 SGHNT, CDR2 YENEEA. V gave up 5 bases and J gave up 2 bases, with 13 bases separating them. The CDR3 region is CASSAGTRPYEQYF. The CDR3 nucleotides are TGTGCCAGCAGCGCCGGGACTCGCCCCTACGAGCAGTACTTC.

The chain couples TRBV7-9 to TRBJ2-3, with 7 bases that match TRBD1. Germline V lookup: CDR1 SEHNR, CDR2 FQNEAQ (reference sequence). The CDR3 sequence is 17 residues long. J gave up 6 bases and V 1 base, and 13 bases lay outside the gene matches. Written as DNA, the CDR3 is TGTGCCAGCAGCTTAGAGCAGGGGGTGCTCCTCGGGGATACGCAGTATTTT. Translation: CASSLEQGVLLGDTQYF.

This chain uses TRBV10-1 with TRBJ2-1; D tentatively fits TRBD1 or TRBD2 (5 bases each). The CDR3 length is 15 residues. CDR1 and CDR2 from the germline V gene are WNHNN and SYGVQD (reference sequence). V was pared by 6 bases and J by 7 bases, with 19 bases between. For the CDR3, the DNA is TGCGCCAGCAGCCCCTCCGGGACCTGGCCGAATGAGCAGTTCTTC. Translation gives CASSPSGTWPNEQFF.

A word on this clone: A read error may account for a junction end that differs from germline. The V and J genes are TRBV19 and TRBJ1-3; D is unresolved. Germline CDR1 is LNHDA and CDR2 is SQIVND (reference sequence). The CDR3 spans 10 residues. The CDR3 is CASSENTIYF. The DNA for the CDR3 is TGTGCCAGTTCTGAAAACACCATATATTTT.

The V and J genes are TRBV28 and TRBJ1-5; 7 positions agree with TRBD1. The germline gives CDR1 MDHEN, CDR2 SYDVKM. V dropped 5 bases and J dropped 5; count of bases not matched to a gene: 12. The CDR3 runs 16 residues. The DNA for the CDR3 is TGTGCCAGCAGTATATTGGGACAGATAATACATCAGCCCCAGCATTTT. Encoded protein: CASSILGQIIHQPQHF.

The chain is built from TRBV5-1 and TRBJ2-7, with a weak D call TRBD2 (6 bases). The CDR3 is 13 residues long. The germline V and J ends were trimmed by 2 bases and 6 bases, with 12 bases remaining between them. Germline-derived CDR1 and CDR2 are SGHRS and YFSETQ. The CDR3: CASSFGGMAEQYF. In nucleotides, the CDR3 is TGCGCCAGCAGCTTCGGAGGGATGGCCGAGCAGTACTTC.

The rearrangement links TRBV30 to TRBJ1-4; the match to TRBD1 covers 8 bases. Germline V gene sequence: CDR1 GTSNPN, CDR2 SVGIG (reference sequence). The CDR3 contains 14 residues. The V gene end was trimmed by 2 bases and the J gene end by 4 bases; junction bases not matched to a gene: 3. CDR3 bases: TGTGCCTGGAGTAGGACAGGGCATAATGAAAAACTGTTTTTT. It is translated as CAWSRTGHNEKLFF.

J is TRBJ1-1 and V is TRBV7-2; the D is unclear. V was trimmed by 2 bases and J by 0 bases, leaving 7 bases between them. The CDR3 contains 14 residues. The germline CDR1 and CDR2 sequences are SGHTA and FQGNSA. The CDR3 loop is CASSLRTLNTEAFF. The CDR3 DNA sequence: TGTGCCAGCAGCTTAAGGACCCTGAACACTGAAGCTTTCTTT.

The gene calls are TRBV29-1 and TRBJ2-7; D is perhaps TRBD1 (5 bases). The ends were cut back, 4 bases at V and 2 bases at J, with 15 bases in the middle. Germline V gives CDR1 SQVTM, CDR2 ANQGSEA. This CDR3 has 14 amino acids. CDR3 coding DNA: TGCAGCGTTGTGGGCGGACAACAGACCTACGAGCAGTACTTC. It yields the protein CSVVGGQQTYEQYF.

The V gene is TRBV11-2, the J gene TRBJ2-5; D is uncertain. The CDR3 runs 13 residues. Germline CDR1 SGHAT, CDR2 FQNNGV. With 2 bases removed from V and 3 bases from J, the gap between germline ends came to 7 bases. The CDR3 here is CASSLSWKETQYF. Here the CDR3 DNA reads TGTGCCAGCAGCTTATCATGGAAAGAGACCCAGTACTTC.

A single count supports this clone. The chain employs TRBV2 and TRBJ1-3; no clear D. Germline loops: CDR1 SNHLY, CDR2 FYNNEI. This CDR3 spans 13 amino acids. Between the trimmed V and J ends, which lost 4 bases and 3 bases, there was a span of 7 bases. The chain's CDR3 is CASSGYFGNTIYF. CDR3 coding DNA: TGTGCCAGCAGTGGATATTTTGGAAACACCATATATTTT.

The chain uses TRBV5-1 and TRBJ1-5, with D unresolved. The length of the CDR3 is 13 residues. V lost 4 bases and J 6 bases, leaving 11 bases between the germline ends. Per germline, CDR1 SGHRS and CDR2 YFSETQ. The CDR3 reads CASSPPEGQPQHF. For the CDR3, the DNA is TGCGCCAGCAGCCCCCCGGAGGGTCAGCCCCAGCATTTT.

Note on this clone: At the DNA level, this CDR3 is encoded by other sequences in the same sample as well. This chain connects TRBV6-1 to TRBJ2-3; D uncertain. Per germline, CDR1 MNHNS and CDR2 SASEGT. The CDR3 is 14 residues long. V was cut by 2 bases and J by 4 bases, with 10 bases left in between. CDR3 in DNA: TGTGCCAGCAGTGAATTAGCTGGGGCAGATACGCAGTATTTT. As protein: CASSELAGADTQYF.

The chain couples TRBV11-2 to TRBJ1-5; no firm D call. CDR1 is SGHAT, CDR2 FQNNGV, per germline. The CDR3 runs to 16 residues. V lost 0 bases and J 6 bases, leaving 15 bases between the germline ends. The CDR3 protein is CASSLDHRVEGQPQHF. DNA for the CDR3: TGTGCCAGCAGCTTAGATCATCGGGTGGAGGGTCAGCCCCAGCATTTT.

The rearrangement joins TRBV10-3 to TRBJ2-1; D is uncertain. The germline V gene has CDR1 ENHRY and CDR2 SYGVKD. CDR3 length: 13 amino acids. V gave up 10 bases and J gave up 5 bases, with 15 bases separating them. CDR3 sequence: CASAKTLDNEQFF. Here the CDR3 DNA reads TGTGCCAGCGCTAAGACTCTGGACAATGAGCAGTTCTTC.

There are a few counts of this clone. Other DNA variants within this sample encode the same CDR3. The chain uses TRBV5-1 and TRBJ1-5; tentatively, D is TRBD1 (6 bases). Trimming pared 0 bases from V and 5 bases from J, leaving 9 bases between. Germline CDR1 reads SGHRS; CDR2 reads YFSETQ. There are 14 residues in the CDR3. CDR3 DNA: TGCGCCAGCAGCTTGGGCCAGGGGCATCAGCCCCAGCATTTT. This translates into CASSLGQGHQPQHF.

The chain links TRBV12-5 to TRBJ2-3; D gene ambiguous. The CDR3 runs to 13 residues. Per the germline V gene, CDR1 is LGHNT and CDR2 is FRNRAP. With 5 bases removed from V and 4 bases from J, the gap between germline ends came to 10 bases. The CDR3: CASGAQGSDTQYF. The CDR3 coding sequence is TGTGCTAGTGGTGCCCAAGGGTCAGATACGCAGTATTTT.

The chain couples TRBV15 to TRBJ1-5; tentatively, D is TRBD1 (5 bases). The V end was cut by 5 bases, the J end by 3 bases, with 17 bases between. This CDR3 has 16 residues. Germline V gives CDR1 LNHNV, CDR2 YYDKDF (reference sequence). This CDR3 reads CATSPKRWGDNQPQHF. Here the CDR3 DNA reads TGTGCCACCAGCCCGAAGAGGTGGGGGGACAATCAGCCCCAGCATTTT.

This chain connects TRBV5-1 to TRBJ2-1; 7 bases line up with TRBD1. With 9 bases clipped from V and 5 bases from J, the junction kept 11 bases outside the gene matches. CDR3 length: 14 residues. Germline V gives CDR1 SGHRS, CDR2 YFSETQ. The DNA of the CDR3 is TGCGCCACCAAACTCCAGGGACAGAACAATGAGCAGTTCTTC. Residues: CATKLQGQNNEQFF.